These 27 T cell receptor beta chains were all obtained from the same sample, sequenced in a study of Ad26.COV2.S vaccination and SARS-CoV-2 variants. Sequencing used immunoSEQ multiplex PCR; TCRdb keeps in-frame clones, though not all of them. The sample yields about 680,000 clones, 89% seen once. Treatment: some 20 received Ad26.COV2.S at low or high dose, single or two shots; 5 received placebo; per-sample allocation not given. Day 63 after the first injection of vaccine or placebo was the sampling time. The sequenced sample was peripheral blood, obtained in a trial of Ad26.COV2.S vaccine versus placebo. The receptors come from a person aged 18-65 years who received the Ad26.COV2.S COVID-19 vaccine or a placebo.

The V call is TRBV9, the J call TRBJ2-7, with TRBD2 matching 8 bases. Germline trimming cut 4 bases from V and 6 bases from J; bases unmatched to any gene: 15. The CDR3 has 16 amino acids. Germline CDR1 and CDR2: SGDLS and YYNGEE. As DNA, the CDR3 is TGTGCCAGCAGCCCAAGCGGGGGCTCGATGTCCGCCGAGCAGTACTTC. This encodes CASSPSGGSMSAEQYF.

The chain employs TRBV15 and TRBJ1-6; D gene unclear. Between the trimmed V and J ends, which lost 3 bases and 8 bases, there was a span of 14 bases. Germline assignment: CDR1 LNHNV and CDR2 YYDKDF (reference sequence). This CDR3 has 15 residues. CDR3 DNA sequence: TGTGCCACCAGCAGGGCTCGGGAGGGAGATTCACCCCTCCACTTT. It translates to CATSRAREGDSPLHF.

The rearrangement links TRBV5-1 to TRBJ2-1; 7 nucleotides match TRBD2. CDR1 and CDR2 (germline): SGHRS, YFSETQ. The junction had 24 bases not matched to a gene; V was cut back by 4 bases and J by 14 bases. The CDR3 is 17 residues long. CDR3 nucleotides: TGCGCCAGCAGCCGAGAAAGAAGCCGGGCCTCGGGGGGAAGGGAGTTCTTC. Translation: CASSRERSRASGGREFF. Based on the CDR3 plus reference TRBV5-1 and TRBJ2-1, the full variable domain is KAGVTQTPRYLIKTRGQQVTLSCSPISGHRSVSWYQQTPGQGLQFLFEYFSETQRNKGNFPGRFSGRQFSNSRSEMNVSTLELGDSALYLCASSRERSRASGGREFFGPGTRLTVL.

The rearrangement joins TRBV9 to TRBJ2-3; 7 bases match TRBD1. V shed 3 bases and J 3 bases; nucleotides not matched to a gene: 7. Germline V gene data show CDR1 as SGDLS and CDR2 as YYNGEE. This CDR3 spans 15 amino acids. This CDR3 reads CASSGGTVKTDTQYF. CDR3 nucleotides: TGTGCCAGCAGCGGGGGGACAGTTAAAACAGATACGCAGTATTTT.

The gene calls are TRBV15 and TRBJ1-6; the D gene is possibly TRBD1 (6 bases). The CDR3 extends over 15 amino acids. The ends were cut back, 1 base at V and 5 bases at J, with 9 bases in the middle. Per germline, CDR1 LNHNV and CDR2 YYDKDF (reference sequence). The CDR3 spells CATSRAQGDNSPLHF. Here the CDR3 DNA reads TGTGCCACCAGCAGAGCACAGGGTGATAATTCACCCCTCCACTTT.

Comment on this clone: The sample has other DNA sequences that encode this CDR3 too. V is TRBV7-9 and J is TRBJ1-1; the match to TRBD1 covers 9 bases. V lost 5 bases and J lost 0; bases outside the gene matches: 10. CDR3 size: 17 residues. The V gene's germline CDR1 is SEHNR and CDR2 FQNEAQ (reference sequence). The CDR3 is CASSPRQGGALNTEAFF. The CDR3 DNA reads TGTGCCAGCAGCCCTCGACAGGGGGGCGCCCTGAACACTGAAGCTTTCTTT.

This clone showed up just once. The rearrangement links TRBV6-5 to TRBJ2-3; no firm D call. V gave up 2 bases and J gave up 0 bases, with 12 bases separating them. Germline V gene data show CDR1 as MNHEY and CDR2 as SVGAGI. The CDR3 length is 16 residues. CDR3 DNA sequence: TGTGCCAGCAGTTACATAGCCGCTGCTAGCACAGATACGCAGTATTTT. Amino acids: CASSYIAAASTDTQYF.

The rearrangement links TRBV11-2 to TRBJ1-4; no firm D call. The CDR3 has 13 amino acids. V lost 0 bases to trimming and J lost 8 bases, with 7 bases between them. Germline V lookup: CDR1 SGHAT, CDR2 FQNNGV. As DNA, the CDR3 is TGTGCCAGCAGCTTAGATCAGGAAGAAAAACTGTTTTTT. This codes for CASSLDQEEKLFF.

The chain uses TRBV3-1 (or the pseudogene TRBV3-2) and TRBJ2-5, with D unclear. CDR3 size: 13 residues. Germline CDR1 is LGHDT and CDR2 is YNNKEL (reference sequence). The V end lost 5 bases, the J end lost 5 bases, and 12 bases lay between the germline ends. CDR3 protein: CASSSPGRETQYF. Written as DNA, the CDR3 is TGTGCCAGCAGCTCCCCGGGTAGGGAGACCCAGTACTTC.

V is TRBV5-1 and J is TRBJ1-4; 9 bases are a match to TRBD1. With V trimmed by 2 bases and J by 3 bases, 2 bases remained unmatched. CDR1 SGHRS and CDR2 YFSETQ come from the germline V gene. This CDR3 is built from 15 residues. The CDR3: CASSLQGAPNEKLFF. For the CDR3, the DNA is TGCGCCAGCAGCTTACAGGGGGCCCCTAATGAAAAACTGTTTTTT.

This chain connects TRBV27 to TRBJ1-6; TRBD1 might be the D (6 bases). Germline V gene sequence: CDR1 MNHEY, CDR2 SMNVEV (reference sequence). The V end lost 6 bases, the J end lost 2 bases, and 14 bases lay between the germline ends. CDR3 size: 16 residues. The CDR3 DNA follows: TGTGCCAGCAGGCGAGGGGGGGAAGCCTATAATTCACCCCTCCACTTT. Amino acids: CASRRGGEAYNSPLHF.

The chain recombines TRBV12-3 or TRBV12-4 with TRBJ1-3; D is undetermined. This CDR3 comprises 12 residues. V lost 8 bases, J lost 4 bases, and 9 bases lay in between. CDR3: CASGFLGNTIYF. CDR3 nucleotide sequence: TGTGCCAGCGGGTTCCTGGGAAACACCATATATTTT.

Here the CDR3 DNA reads TGCAGCGACCAAGGGGACTATGGCTACACCTTC. This encodes CSDQGDYGYTF. The chain is built from TRBV29-1 and TRBJ1-2; a possible D gene is TRBD1 (5 bases). Trimming removed 7 bases at V and 3 bases at J, with 9 bases between. CDR3 length equals 11 residues. Germline values: CDR1 SQVTM, CDR2 ANQGSEA.

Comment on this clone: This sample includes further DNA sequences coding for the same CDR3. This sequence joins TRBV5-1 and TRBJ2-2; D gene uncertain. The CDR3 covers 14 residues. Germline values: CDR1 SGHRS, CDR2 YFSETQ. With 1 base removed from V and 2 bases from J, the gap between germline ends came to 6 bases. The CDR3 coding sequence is TGCGCCAGCAGCTTGCCTAGTAACACCGGGGAGCTGTTTTTT. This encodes CASSLPSNTGELFF.

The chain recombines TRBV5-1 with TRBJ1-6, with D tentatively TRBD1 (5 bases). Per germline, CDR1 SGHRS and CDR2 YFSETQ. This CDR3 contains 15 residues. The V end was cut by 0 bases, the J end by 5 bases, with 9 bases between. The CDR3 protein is CASSLAWGNNSPLHF. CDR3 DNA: TGCGCCAGCAGCTTGGCCTGGGGCAATAATTCACCCCTCCACTTT.

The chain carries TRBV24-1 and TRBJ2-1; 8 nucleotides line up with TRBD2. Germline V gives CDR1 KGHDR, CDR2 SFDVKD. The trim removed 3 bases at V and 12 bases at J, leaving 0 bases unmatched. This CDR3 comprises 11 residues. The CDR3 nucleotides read TGTGCCACCAGTGATGCGGGGGGGCAGTTCTTC. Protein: CATSDAGGQFF.

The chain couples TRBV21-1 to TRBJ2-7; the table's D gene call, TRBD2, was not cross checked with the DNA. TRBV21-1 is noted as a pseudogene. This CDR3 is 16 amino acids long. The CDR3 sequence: CASSQTLKTGANEQYF. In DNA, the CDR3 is TGTGCCAGCAGCCAAACCTTGAAAACGGGAGCAAACGAGCAGTACTTC.

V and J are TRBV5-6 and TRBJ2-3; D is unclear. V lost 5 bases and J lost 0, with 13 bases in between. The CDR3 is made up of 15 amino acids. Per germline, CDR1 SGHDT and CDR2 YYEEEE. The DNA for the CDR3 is TGTGCCAGCAGTTTCATTCGCGCTAGCACAGATACGCAGTATTTT. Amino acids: CASSFIRASTDTQYF.

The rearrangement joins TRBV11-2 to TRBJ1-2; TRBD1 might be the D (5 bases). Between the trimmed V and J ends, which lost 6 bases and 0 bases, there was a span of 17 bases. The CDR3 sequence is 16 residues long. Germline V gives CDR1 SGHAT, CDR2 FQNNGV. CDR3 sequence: CASRSEPGPSNYGYTF. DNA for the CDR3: TGTGCCAGCAGATCGGAGCCGGGACCATCTAACTATGGCTACACCTTC.

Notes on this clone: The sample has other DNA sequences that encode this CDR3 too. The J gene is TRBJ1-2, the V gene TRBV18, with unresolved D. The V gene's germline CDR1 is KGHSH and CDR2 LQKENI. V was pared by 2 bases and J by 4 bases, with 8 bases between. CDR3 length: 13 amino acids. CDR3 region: CASSPEKIYGYTF. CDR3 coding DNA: TGTGCCAGCTCACCAGAAAAGATCTATGGCTACACCTTC.

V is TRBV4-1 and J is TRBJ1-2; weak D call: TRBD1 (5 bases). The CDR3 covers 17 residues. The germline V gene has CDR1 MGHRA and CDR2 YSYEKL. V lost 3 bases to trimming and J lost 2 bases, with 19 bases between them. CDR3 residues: CASSHGGSRSLNYGYTF. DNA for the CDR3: TGCGCCAGCAGCCATGGGGGGTCCAGGAGCCTCAACTATGGCTACACCTTC.

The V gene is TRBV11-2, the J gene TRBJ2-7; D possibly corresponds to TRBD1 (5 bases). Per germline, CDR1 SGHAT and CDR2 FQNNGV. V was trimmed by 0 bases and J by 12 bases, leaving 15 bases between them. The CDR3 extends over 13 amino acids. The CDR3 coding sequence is TGTGCCAGCAGCTTAGATCTTAGCCAGGGATCGTACTTC. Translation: CASSLDLSQGSYF. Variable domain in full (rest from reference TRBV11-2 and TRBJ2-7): EAGVAQSPRYKIIEKRQSVAFWCNPISGHATLYWYQQILGQGPKLLIQFQNNGVVDDSQLPKDRFSAERLKGVDSTLKIQPAKLEDSAVYLCASSLDLSQGSYFGPGTRLTVT.

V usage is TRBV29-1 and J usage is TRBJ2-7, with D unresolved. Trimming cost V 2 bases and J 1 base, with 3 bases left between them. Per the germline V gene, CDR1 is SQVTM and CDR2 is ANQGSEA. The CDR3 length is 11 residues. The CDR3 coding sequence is TGCAGCGTTGAATGGTCCTACGAGCAGTACTTC. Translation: CSVEWSYEQYF.

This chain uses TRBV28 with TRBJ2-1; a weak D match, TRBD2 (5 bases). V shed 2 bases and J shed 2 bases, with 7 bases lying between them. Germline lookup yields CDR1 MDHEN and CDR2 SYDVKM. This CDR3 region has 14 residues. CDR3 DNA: TGTGCCAGCAGTTTAGTCGGGACCTACAATGAGCAGTTCTTC. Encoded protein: CASSLVGTYNEQFF.

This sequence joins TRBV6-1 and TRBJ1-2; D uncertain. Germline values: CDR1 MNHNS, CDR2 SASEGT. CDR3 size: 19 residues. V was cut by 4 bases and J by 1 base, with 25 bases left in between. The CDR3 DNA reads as TGTGCCAGCAGTGGGTATACTGGTCCGACTGAGGCTCTTAACTATGGCTACACCTTC. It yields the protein CASSGYTGPTEALNYGYTF.

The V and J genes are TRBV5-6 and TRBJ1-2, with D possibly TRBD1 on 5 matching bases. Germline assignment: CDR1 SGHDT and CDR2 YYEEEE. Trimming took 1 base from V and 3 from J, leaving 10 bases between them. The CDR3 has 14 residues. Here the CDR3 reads CASSLKQQDYGYTF. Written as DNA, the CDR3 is TGTGCCAGCAGCTTGAAACAACAGGACTATGGCTACACCTTC.

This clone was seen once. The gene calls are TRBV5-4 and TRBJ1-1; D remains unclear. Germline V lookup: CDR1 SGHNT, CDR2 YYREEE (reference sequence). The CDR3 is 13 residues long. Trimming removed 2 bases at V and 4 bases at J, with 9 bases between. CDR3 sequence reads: CASSFSISTEAFF. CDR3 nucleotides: TGTGCCAGCAGCTTCTCCATTAGCACTGAAGCTTTCTTT.